These 5 T cell receptor beta chains originate from one sample sequenced in a study of cytomegalovirus exposure and HLA in healthy donors. Vbeta (60) and Jbeta (13) primers were used in the PCR. Assay: immunoSEQ multiplex PCR; the TCRdb copy retains only in-frame clones and omits some. The sample lists over 130,000 clones; less than 85% were seen once. The sample consisted of PBMCs. The receptors come from a man aged 45-60 years in good health and CMV-seropositive.

The CDR3: CASRIPGTVSNQPQHF. DNA for the CDR3: TGTGCCAGCAGAATACCGGGGACAGTAAGCAATCAGCCCCAGCATTTT. The genes are TRBV21-1 and TRBJ1-5; the table names TRBD1, a call not compared with the DNA. TRBV21-1 is a recognized pseudogene. CDR3 size: 16 residues.

The J gene is TRBJ2-7, the V gene TRBV5-4; D gene uncertain. CDR1 and CDR2 from the germline V gene are SGHNT and YYREEE (reference sequence). This CDR3 is 14 amino acids long. The V end was cut by 4 bases, the J end by 1 base, with 12 bases between. CDR3 nucleotides: TGTGCCAGCAGCCTCCACGCAGGATCCTACGAGCAGTACTTC. Its translation is CASSLHAGSYEQYF.

This clone was observed a single time. The chain links TRBV7-8 to TRBJ1-1; tentative D call: TRBD1 (6 bases). V gave up 5 bases and J gave up 8 bases, with 15 bases separating them. The CDR3 is 13 amino acids. Germline assignment: CDR1 SGHVS and CDR2 FQNEAQ. The DNA for the CDR3 is TGTGCCAGCAGCCAGGGGATCCAGGGCGAAGCTTTCTTT. This gives the protein CASSQGIQGEAFF.

The V call is TRBV7-9, the J call TRBJ2-5; D is unresolved. The end of the DNA fits TRBJ2-7 better, so the J call may be wrong. CDR3 length: 13 residues. Germline V gene data show CDR1 as SEHNR and CDR2 as FQNEAQ (reference sequence). The CDR3 is CASSLADMNEQYF. CDR3 bases: TGTGCCAGCAGCTTAGCCGACATGAACGAGCAGTACTTC.

V is TRBV19 and J is TRBJ2-3; TRBD2 agrees at 13 bases. Trimming at V came to 9 bases and at J to 6 bases, leaving 6 bases not matched to a gene. There are 14 residues in the CDR3. Germline V gene data show CDR1 as LNHDA and CDR2 as SQIVND (reference sequence). CDR3 sequence reads: CASTSGRAWDTQYF. The CDR3, as DNA: TGTGCCAGCACTAGCGGGAGGGCCTGGGATACGCAGTATTTT.